This entry is about one T cell receptor (beta chain). The antigen is unknown. The sample belongs to a study of OX40 agonist ivuxolimab in advanced cancers. As for the study in general: The patients received agonistic anti-OX40 (CD134) antibody ivuxolimab. A diagnosis of hepatocellular carcinoma, melanoma, renal cell or head and neck cancer was present in dose-escalation patients.

Points from the study as a whole: Low normalized clonal expansion also occurred in some nonresponding patients. On average, a greater number of expanded clones characterised CD8+ T cells relative to CD4+.

The CDR3 totals 13 residues. Trimming removed 2 bases from V and 5 bases from J, with 10 bases in between. CDR1 SGHRS and CDR2 YFSETQ come from the germline V gene. TCRdb keeps only in-frame clones here, not all; method: immunoSEQ multiplex PCR. The repertoire consists of nearly 11,000 clones, with roughly 86% occurring once and the leading ten covering about 30%. The TCR was taken from an adult with an advanced solid tumor such as melanoma, head and neck, liver or kidney cancer. The source was CD4+ or CD8+ T cells sorted from blood, collected in a trial of the OX40 agonist ivuxolimab. The V call is TRBV5-1, the J call TRBJ2-5, with D unclear. The CDR3 nucleotides read TGCGCCAGCAGCTTCGGGTCAGCCGAGACCCAGTACTTC. Translation: CASSFGSAETQYF.